In this sample, the clone carrying this T cell receptor (beta chain) turned up a few times. The antigen remains undetermined. The entry originates in a study of T cell repertoires in cytomegalovirus infection. The wider study: Carrying CMV and the relevant HLA type showed in public TCR beta signatures. Broader study findings: There were HLA-C-restricted CMV-specific TCR beta clonotypes dominating the ex vivo response.

Using its own MiXCR run on the reads, TCRdb lists one record per CDR3 protein. Of roughly 340,000 distinct CDR3 sequences listed, 29% are singletons. Germline V lookup: CDR1 SGHTA, CDR2 FQGTGA. The CDR3 has 17 residues. Trimming left V 1 base short and J 0 bases short, with 14 bases between. This chain joins TRBV7-3 and TRBJ2-3; D tentatively reads TRBD1 or TRBD2 (6 bases each). Sequenced material: cultured PBMCs, taken from culture after CMV antigen stimulation. This clonotype originated in a human donor in good health (CMV status not recorded). Some clones in this sample may be carry-over from other donors' samples. Written as DNA, the CDR3 is TGTGCCAGCAGCTTAAGGGTCGGGGGCCCTAGCACAGATACGCAGTATTTT. Translation: CASSLRVGGPSTDTQYF.